A selection of T cell receptor beta chains follows, all from one sample in a study of blood T cell repertoires in COVID-19. The repertoire was sequenced with immunoSEQ multiplex PCR; TCRdb's copy has only in-frame clones and lacks some. The data hold more than 300,000 clones, with 70% to 90% observed a single time. Sequencing was carried out using PBMCs or T cells enriched from blood (not recorded which). These receptor sequences come from a woman in her late teens or twenties who had recovered from COVID-19. Each CDR3 is given with its conserved first and last residue. A D gene is named only where the DNA matches it firmly. The size field is filled for only some rows; it gives once, few, many or a size class.

>.|.|TRBJ2-7|TRBV7-9
TGTGCCAGCAGCTTAAGTAGCGGCAGGGCGCCCTACGAGCAGTACTTC
CASSLSSGRAPYEQYF
>.|.|TRBJ1-5|TRBV6-4
TGTGCCAGCAGTGACCCAGGCCTCCTCAGAAATCAGCCCCAGCATTTT
CASSDPGLLRNQPQHF
>.|.|TRBJ2-7|TRBV4-2
TGTGCCAGCAGCCAGTCTAGGACTCTTTCCTACGAGCAGTACTTC
CASSQSRTLSYEQYF
>.|.|TRBJ1-3|TRBV5-4
TGTGCCAGCCAGGGATCCGGAAACACCATATATTTT
CASQGSGNTIYF
>.|TRBD1|TRBJ1-1|TRBV2
TGTGCCAGCAGTCTACAGGGGAGGACTGAAGCTTTCTTT
CASSLQGRTEAFF
>.|TRBD2|TRBJ2-3|TRBV28
TGTGCCAGCAGTCCCGGGCGAAGCGGGGGCCCCAACTCCTTCACAGATACGCAGTATTTT
CASSPGRSGGPNSFTDTQYF
>.|TRBD1|TRBJ1-2|TRBV5-4
TGTGCCAGCAGCGCCGAGGGGGCCTATGGCTACACCTTC
CASSAEGAYGYTF
>.|TRBD1|TRBJ2-1|TRBV7-2
TGTGCCAGCAGCGCTGGGACAGTCTACAATGAGCAGTTCTTC
CASSAGTVYNEQFF
>.|.|TRBJ1-2|TRBV18
TGTGCCAGCTCGCCTGCGGACATCCGCTACACCTTC
CASSPADIRYTF
>.|.|TRBJ1-1|TRBV24-1
TGTGCCATTAGTCCAGGGTCGGGCACTGAAGCTTTCTTT
CAISPGSGTEAFF
>.|.|TRBJ2-1|TRBV9
TGTGCCAGCAGCGCCGGACTGAATGAGCAGTTCTTC
CASSAGLNEQFF
>.|.|TRBJ2-7|TRBV2
TGTGCCAGCAGATTACTCTCCTACGAGCAGTACTTC
CASRLLSYEQYF
>.|.|TRBJ2-1|TRBV7-2
TGTGCCAGCAGCTTAATCCCACGACTAGAGCCACACAATGAGCAGTTCTTC
CASSLIPRLEPHNEQFF
>.|TRBD2|TRBJ2-1|TRBV6-4
TGTGCCAGCAGTGGTTTGACTAGCGGGGTCAATGAGCAGTTCTTC
CASSGLTSGVNEQFF
>.|.|TRBJ1-5|TRBV19
TGTGCCAGTAGGTTCGGGGAGGGCAATCAGCCCCAGCATTTT
CASRFGEGNQPQHF
>.|.|TRBJ2-5|TRBV3-1/TRBV3-2
TGTGCCAGCAGCCAAGGATTAGGAGGGGGCGAGACCCAGTACTTC
CASSQGLGGGETQYF
>.|TRBD1|TRBJ2-1|TRBV18
TGTGCCAGCTCATCGACAGGGGACACCTACAATGAGCAGTTCTTC
CASSSTGDTYNEQFF
>.|TRBD2|TRBJ2-1|TRBV20-1
TGCAGTGCTAAGCGGGGGGACCAGCAGTTCTTC
CSAKRGDQQFF
>.|.|TRBJ1-2|TRBV12-3/TRBV12-4
TGTGCCAGCACCCTCGGGGGGGGAGGCTACACCTTC
CASTLGGGGYTF
>.|.|TRBJ2-2|TRBV21-1
TGTGCCAGCGAGTGCGATAACACCGGGGAGCTGTTTTTT
CASECDNTGELFF
>once|.|TRBJ1-2|TRBV18
TGTGCCAGCTCACAGAGGGGGTCGGAGAGTGGCTATGGCTACACCTTC
CASSQRGSESGYGYTF
>once|TRBD1|TRBJ1-3|TRBV5-6
TGTGCCAGCAGCTCGGACGGGACAGGGGGAGGAAACACCATATATTTT
CASSSDGTGGGNTIYF
>.|TRBD1|TRBJ1-2|TRBV19
TGTGCCAGTAGTGTCCCCGGGACAGGAAGGGATGGCTACACCTTC
CASSVPGTGRDGYTF
>few|.|TRBJ1-3|TRBV5-6
TGTGCCAGCAGCCCACAACCTACAGGGACTGGAAACACCATATATTTT
CASSPQPTGTGNTIYF
>.|TRBD1|TRBJ1-5|TRBV19
TGTGCCAGTAGTACAGGGACAGGCATAGGCAATCAGCCCCAGCATTTT
CASSTGTGIGNQPQHF
>.|.|TRBJ1-5|TRBV6-2/TRBV6-3
TGTGCCAGCAGTTACAGAATAGATCAGCCCCAGCATTTT
CASSYRIDQPQHF
>.|TRBD1|TRBJ1-5|TRBV5-8
TGTGCCAGCAGCTCCGGACAGGGGAATCAGCCCCAGCATTTT
CASSSGQGNQPQHF
>.|.|TRBJ2-2|TRBV9
TGTGCCAGCAGCGTAGACGCAGGGGTTCCCACCGGGGAGCTGTTTTTT
CASSVDAGVPTGELFF
>.|.|TRBJ1-2|TRBV6-5
TGTGCCAGCAGTTACTCGATCTCGAGCGGGAATGGCTACACCTTC
CASSYSISSGNGYTF
>.|.|TRBJ2-7|TRBV11-2
TGTGCCAGCAGGCCACCTGGAGTATACGAGCAGTACTTC
CASRPPGVYEQYF
>.|.|TRBJ2-5|TRBV4-1
TGCGCCAGCTCATCGGCGGCAGCATACCAAGAGACCCAGTACTTC
CASSSAAAYQETQYF
>.|.|TRBJ1-4|TRBV4-1
TGCGCCAGCAGCCAAGATTTCCGGGAGGGGAATGAAAAACTGTTTTTT
CASSQDFREGNEKLFF
>.|TRBD1|TRBJ1-2|TRBV29-1
TGCAGCGCCACAGGGGAATCAAACTATGGCTACACCTTC
CSATGESNYGYTF
>.|TRBD2|TRBJ2-1|TRBV10-1
TGCGCCAGCAGTGAGGGACTAGCGAATGAGCAGTTCTTC
CASSEGLANEQFF
>.|.|TRBJ2-1|TRBV7-3
TGTGCCAGCAGCTCCACGGGGACTGGCTACAATGAGCAGTTCTTC
CASSSTGTGYNEQFF
>.|.|TRBJ1-2|TRBV5-1
TGCGCCAGCAGCATCGAACAGGGTACCTATGGCTACACCTTC
CASSIEQGTYGYTF
>.|TRBD2|TRBJ2-1|TRBV7-3
TGTGCCAGCAGCCCTTATAGCGGGGGGGCCGTCAATGAGCAGTTCTTC
CASSPYSGGAVNEQFF
>.|.|TRBJ2-1|TRBV6-5
TGTGCCAGCAGTTACTCGGGCGAGTGGGATGAGCAGTTCTTC
CASSYSGEWDEQFF
>.|.|TRBJ1-4|TRBV9
TGTGCCAGCAGCGTAGCTGCGGCTGCAACTAATGAAAAACTGTTTTTT
CASSVAAAATNEKLFF
>.|TRBD2|TRBJ2-3|TRBV24-1
TGTGCCACCAAGGGGACTAGCGAGTTAGATACGCAGTATTTT
CATKGTSELDTQYF
>.|.|TRBJ2-5|TRBV7-2
TGTGCCAGCAGAGGAGCGGGCGGGCAAACCCAGTACTTC
CASRGAGGQTQYF
>.|.|TRBJ1-6|TRBV7-6
TGTGCCAGCAGCTTAGCGGGGGCTTCCTCCTATAATTCACCCCTCCACTTT
CASSLAGASSYNSPLHF
>once|.|TRBJ2-1|TRBV6-2/TRBV6-3
TGTGCCAGCAGTCCCCGGGGTGGCAATGAGCAGTTCTTC
CASSPRGGNEQFF
>.|TRBD1|TRBJ2-2|TRBV11-3
TGTGCCAGCCGGGACAGTAACACCGGGGAGCTGTTTTTT
CASRDSNTGELFF
>.|TRBD1|TRBJ1-5|TRBV7-6
TGTGCCAGCAGCTTAGGACAGGGGGCAGGTCAGCCCCAGCATTTT
CASSLGQGAGQPQHF
>.|TRBD1|TRBJ1-1|TRBV27
TGTGCCAGCAGCATACAACGGGACAGTAAAGCTTTCTTT
CASSIQRDSKAFF